This T cell receptor (beta chain) was sequenced for a study of CD8 T cells in Susac syndrome. It was with random hexamers that about 0.45 to 1 ug RNA was reverse transcribed. TCRdb reanalysed the immunoSEQ multiplex PCR reads using MiXCR and keeps one entry per CDR3 protein. Among some 160,000 distinct CDR3 sequences listed, approximately 94% were seen once. Trimming removed 0 bases at V and 0 bases at J, with 9 bases between. Germline lookup yields CDR1 LNHDA and CDR2 SQIVND (reference sequence). There are 17 residues in the CDR3. The sample comprised CD4+ T cells from PBMCs. The chain has TRBV19 and TRBJ2-6; D is ambiguous. The receptor was derived from a human donor with Susac syndrome. The CDR3 spells CASSIEHARSGANVLTF. The DNA for the CDR3 is TGTGCCAGTAGTATAGAGCACGCCCGCTCTGGGGCCAACGTCCTGACTTTC.